Listed below are T cell receptor beta chains from one sample, sequenced in a study of Tregs in tolerant kidney transplant recipients. Profiling relied on immunoSEQ multiplex PCR, and the TCRdb table lists in-frame clones only, not all of them. This sample carries about 240,000 clones, roughly four fifths of them seen once, and the ten largest clones take under 0.65%. Sequenced material: CD4+ T cells from blood. Receptor source: a human donor in good health. Both conserved end residues are part of each CDR3. Fields, in order: J gene, V gene, D gene, clone size, CDR3 protein, CDR3 DNA. D genes are given only for firm matches. Only part of the rows carry a size: once, few, many, or a class if the clone is expanded.

J gene: TRBJ1-3
V gene: TRBV7-6
D gene: .
clone size: .
CDR3 protein: CASSSRAGAISGNTIYF
CDR3 DNA: TGTGCCAGCAGCTCCCGAGCAGGGGCGATTTCTGGAAACACCATATATTTT

J gene: TRBJ2-3
V gene: TRBV4-2
D gene: TRBD2
clone size: once
CDR3 protein: CASSQTRTSGSTDTQYF
CDR3 DNA: TGTGCCAGCAGCCAAACTAGGACTAGCGGGAGCACAGATACGCAGTATTTT

J gene: TRBJ2-2
V gene: TRBV5-6
D gene: .
clone size: .
CDR3 protein: CASSSSVRVDTGELFF
CDR3 DNA: TGTGCCAGCAGCTCGTCGGTCCGAGTGGACACCGGGGAGCTGTTTTTT

J gene: TRBJ2-7
V gene: TRBV2
D gene: .
clone size: .
CDR3 protein: CASSEEQVGVGYEQYF
CDR3 DNA: TGTGCCAGCAGTGAAGAACAGGTTGGCGTGGGCTACGAGCAGTACTTC

J gene: TRBJ2-2
V gene: TRBV7-9
D gene: TRBD2
clone size: .
CDR3 protein: CASSLGLAVTGELFF
CDR3 DNA: TGTGCCAGCAGCCTCGGACTAGCAGTCACCGGGGAGCTGTTTTTT

J gene: TRBJ2-1
V gene: TRBV5-5
D gene: .
clone size: once
CDR3 protein: CASSPGPIDNEQFF
CDR3 DNA: TGTGCCAGCAGCCCGGGACCGATCGACAATGAGCAGTTCTTC

J gene: TRBJ2-7
V gene: TRBV6-1
D gene: .
clone size: once
CDR3 protein: CASSDAGFYYEQYF
CDR3 DNA: TGTGCCAGCAGTGACGCGGGTTTTTACTACGAGCAGTACTTC

J gene: TRBJ1-3
V gene: TRBV30
D gene: .
clone size: .
CDR3 protein: CAWSPLRGNTIYF
CDR3 DNA: TGTGCCTGGAGTCCACTTAGGGGAAACACCATATATTTT

J gene: TRBJ1-1
V gene: TRBV6-5
D gene: TRBD1
clone size: .
CDR3 protein: CASSRDRGTEAFF
CDR3 DNA: TGTGCCAGCAGCCGTGACAGGGGCACTGAAGCTTTCTTT

J gene: TRBJ2-5
V gene: TRBV15
D gene: .
clone size: few
CDR3 protein: CATSRDRHPQETQYF
CDR3 DNA: TGTGCCACCAGCAGAGACCGACATCCGCAAGAGACCCAGTACTTC

J gene: TRBJ2-1
V gene: TRBV6-4
D gene: .
clone size: .
CDR3 protein: CASSEGGSYNEQFF
CDR3 DNA: TGTGCCAGCAGTGAAGGAGGGTCCTACAATGAGCAGTTCTTC

J gene: TRBJ1-5
V gene: TRBV27
D gene: TRBD1
clone size: .
CDR3 protein: CASRQGANTGQPQHF
CDR3 DNA: TGTGCCAGCAGGCAGGGGGCGAATACGGGTCAGCCCCAGCATTTT

J gene: TRBJ1-2
V gene: TRBV20-1
D gene: .
clone size: .
CDR3 protein: CSATFSGGYTF
CDR3 DNA: TGCAGTGCTACATTCAGTGGAGGCTACACCTTC